The sequence of this T cell receptor beta chain was determined in a study of T cell responses to AZD1222 COVID-19 vaccine. Overall study findings and caveats: Clonal diversity may have been underestimated, and the donors were mostly white British, with more females than males.

As concerns this clone: Its antigen is not identified.

CDR1 and CDR2 (germline): SGDLS, YYNGEE. V dropped 0 bases and J dropped 6 bases, with 12 bases sitting between them. The CDR3 has 14 amino acids. The assay was immunoSEQ multiplex PCR, and TCRdb's table has in-frame clones only and misses some. In the table there are about 160,000 clones, 94% of which are singletons. The genes are TRBV9 and TRBJ1-1; D may be TRBD1 (5 bases). Source: peripheral blood, taken on day 0 of AZD1222 vaccination. The TCR originated in an adult in good health. This CDR3 reads CASSVAPTAPEAFF. In DNA, the CDR3 is TGTGCCAGCAGCGTAGCCCCGACAGCCCCTGAAGCTTTCTTT.